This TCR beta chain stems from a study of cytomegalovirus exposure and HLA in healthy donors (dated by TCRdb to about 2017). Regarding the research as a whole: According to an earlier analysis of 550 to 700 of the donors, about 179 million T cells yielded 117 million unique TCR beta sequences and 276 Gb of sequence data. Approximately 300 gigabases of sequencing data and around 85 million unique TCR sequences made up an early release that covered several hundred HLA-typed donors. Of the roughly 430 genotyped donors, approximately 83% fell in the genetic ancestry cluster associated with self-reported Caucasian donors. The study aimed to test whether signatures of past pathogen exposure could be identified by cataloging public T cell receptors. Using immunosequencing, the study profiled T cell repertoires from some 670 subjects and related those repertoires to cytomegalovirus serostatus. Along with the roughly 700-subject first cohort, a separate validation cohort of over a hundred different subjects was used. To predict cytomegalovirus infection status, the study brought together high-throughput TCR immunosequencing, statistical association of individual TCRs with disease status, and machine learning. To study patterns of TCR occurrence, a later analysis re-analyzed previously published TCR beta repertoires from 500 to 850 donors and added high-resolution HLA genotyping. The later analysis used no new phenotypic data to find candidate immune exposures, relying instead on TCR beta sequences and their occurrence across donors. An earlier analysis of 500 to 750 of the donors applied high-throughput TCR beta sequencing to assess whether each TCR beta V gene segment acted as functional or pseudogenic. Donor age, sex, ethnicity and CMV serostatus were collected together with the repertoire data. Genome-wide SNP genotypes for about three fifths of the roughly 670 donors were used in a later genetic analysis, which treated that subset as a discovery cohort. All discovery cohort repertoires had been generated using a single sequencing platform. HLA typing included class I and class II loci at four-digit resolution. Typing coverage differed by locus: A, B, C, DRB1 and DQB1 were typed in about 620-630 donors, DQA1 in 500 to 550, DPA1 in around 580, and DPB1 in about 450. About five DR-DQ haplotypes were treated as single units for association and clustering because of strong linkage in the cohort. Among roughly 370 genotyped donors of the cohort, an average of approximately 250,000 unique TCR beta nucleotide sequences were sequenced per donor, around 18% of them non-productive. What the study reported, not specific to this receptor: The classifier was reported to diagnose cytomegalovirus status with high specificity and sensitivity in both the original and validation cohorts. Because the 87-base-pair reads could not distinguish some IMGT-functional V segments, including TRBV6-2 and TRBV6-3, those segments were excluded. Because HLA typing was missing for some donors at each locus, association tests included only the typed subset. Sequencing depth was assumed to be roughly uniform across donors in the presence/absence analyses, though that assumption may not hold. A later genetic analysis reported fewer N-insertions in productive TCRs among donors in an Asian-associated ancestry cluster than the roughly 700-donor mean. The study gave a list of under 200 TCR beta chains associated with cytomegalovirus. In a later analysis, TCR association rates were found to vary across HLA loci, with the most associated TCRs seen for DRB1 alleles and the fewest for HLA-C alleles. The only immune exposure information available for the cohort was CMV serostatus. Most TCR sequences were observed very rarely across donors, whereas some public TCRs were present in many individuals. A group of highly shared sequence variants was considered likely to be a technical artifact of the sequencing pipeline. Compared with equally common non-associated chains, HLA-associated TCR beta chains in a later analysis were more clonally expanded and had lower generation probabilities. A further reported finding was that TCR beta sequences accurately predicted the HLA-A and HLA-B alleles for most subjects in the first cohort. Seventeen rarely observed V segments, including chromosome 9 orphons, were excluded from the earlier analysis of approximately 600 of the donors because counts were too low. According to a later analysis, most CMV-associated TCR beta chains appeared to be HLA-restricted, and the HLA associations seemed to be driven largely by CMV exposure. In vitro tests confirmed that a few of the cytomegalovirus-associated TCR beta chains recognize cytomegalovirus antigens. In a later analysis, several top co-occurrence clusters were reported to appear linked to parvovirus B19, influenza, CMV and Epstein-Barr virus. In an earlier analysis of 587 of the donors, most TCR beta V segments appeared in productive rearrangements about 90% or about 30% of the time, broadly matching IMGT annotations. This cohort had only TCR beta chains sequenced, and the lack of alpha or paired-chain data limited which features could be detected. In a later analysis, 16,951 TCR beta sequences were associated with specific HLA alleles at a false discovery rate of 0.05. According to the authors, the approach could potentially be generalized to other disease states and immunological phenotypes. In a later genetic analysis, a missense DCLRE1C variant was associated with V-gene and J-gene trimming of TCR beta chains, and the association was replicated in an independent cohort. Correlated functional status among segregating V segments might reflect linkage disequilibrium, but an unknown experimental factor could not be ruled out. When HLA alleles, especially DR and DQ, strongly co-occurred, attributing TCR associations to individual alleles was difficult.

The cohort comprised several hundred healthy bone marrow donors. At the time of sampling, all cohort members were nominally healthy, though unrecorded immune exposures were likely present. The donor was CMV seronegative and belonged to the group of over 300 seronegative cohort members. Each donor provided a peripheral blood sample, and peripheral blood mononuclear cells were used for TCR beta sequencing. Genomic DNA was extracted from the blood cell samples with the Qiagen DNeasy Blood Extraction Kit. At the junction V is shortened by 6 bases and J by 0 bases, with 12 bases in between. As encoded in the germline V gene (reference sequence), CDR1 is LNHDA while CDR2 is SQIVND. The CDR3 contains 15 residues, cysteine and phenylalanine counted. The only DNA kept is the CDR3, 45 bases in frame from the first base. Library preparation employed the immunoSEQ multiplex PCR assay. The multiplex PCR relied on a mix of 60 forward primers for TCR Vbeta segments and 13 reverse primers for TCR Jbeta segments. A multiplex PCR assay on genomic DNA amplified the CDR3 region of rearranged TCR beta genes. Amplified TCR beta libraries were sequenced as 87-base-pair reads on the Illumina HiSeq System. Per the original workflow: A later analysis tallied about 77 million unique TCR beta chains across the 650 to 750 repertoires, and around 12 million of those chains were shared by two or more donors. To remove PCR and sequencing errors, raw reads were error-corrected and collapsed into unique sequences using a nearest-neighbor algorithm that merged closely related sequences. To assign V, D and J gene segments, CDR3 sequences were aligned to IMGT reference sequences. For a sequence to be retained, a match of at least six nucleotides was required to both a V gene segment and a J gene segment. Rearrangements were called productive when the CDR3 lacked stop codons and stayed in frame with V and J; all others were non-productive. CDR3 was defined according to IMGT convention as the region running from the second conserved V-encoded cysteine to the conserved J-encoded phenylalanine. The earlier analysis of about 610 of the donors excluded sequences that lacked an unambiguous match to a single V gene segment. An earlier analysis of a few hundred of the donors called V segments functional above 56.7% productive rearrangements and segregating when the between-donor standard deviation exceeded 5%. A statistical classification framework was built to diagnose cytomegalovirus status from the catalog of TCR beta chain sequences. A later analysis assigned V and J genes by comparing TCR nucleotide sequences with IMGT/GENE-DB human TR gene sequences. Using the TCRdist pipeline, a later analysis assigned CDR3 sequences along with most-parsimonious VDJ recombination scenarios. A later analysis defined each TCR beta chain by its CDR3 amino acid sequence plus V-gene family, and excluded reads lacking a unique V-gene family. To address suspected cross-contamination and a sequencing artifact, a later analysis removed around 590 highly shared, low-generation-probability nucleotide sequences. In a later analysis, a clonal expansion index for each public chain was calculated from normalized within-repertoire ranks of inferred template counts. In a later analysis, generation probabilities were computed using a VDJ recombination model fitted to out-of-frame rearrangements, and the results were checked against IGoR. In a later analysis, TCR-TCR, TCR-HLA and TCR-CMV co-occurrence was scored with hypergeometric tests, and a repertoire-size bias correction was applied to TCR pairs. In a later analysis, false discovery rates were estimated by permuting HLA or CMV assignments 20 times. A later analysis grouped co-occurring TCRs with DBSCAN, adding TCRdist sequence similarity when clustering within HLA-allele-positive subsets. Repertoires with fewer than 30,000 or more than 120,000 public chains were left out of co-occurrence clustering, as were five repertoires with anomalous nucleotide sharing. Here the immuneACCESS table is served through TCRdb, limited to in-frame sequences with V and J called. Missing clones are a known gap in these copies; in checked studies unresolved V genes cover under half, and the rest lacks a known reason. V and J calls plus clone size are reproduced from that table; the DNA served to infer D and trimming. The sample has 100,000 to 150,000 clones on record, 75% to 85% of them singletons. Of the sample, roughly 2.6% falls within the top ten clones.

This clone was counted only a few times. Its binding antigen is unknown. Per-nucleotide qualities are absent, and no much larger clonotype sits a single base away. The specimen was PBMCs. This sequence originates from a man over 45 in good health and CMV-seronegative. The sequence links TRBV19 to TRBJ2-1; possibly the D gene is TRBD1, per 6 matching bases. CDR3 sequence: CASSPTGNSYNEQFF. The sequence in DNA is TGTGCCAGTAGCCCGACAGGAAACTCCTACAATGAGCAGTTCTTC.